These T cell receptor beta chains were read from a single sample in a study of tissue T cells after allogeneic stem cell transplantation. The protocol was immunoSEQ multiplex PCR, while the TCRdb copy is restricted to in-frame clones and leaves out a portion. The profile shows fewer than 4,500 clones, roughly 70% of them singletons. This sample comprised left colon tissue, obtained at autopsy. These receptors came from a woman aged 18-55 years with breast cancer. The CDR3 runs from the conserved cysteine through the conserved F or W. D genes are given only for firm matches. Only some rows state a clone size, as once, few, many or a class for expanded clones.

>NA|TRBV27|TRBJ2-5|NA
CASSLSIGETQYF
TGTGCCAGCAGTTTATCGATCGGAGAGACCCAGTACTTC
>NA|TRBV18|TRBJ2-7|NA
CASSPLGDSSSYEQYF
TGTGCCAGCTCACCATTGGGGGATTCGTCCTCTTACGAGCAGTACTTC
>NA|TRBV19|TRBJ2-5|NA
CASRPLGGGETQYF
TGTGCCAGTAGACCTTTAGGAGGTGGGGAGACCCAGTACTTC
>NA|TRBV18|TRBJ2-7|TRBD2
CASSPTSGSPRREQYF
TGTGCCAGCTCACCGACTAGCGGGAGCCCCCGGAGGGAGCAGTACTTC
>NA|TRBV10-3|TRBJ1-4|TRBD1
CAIRPGQGSQTNEKLFF
TGTGCCATCAGGCCCGGACAGGGGAGTCAAACTAATGAAAAACTGTTTTTT
>NA|TRBV19|TRBJ2-3|NA
CASTGSGDTQYF
TGTGCCAGCACGGGTTCGGGCGATACGCAGTATTTT
>few|TRBV25-1|TRBJ1-1|NA
CASRSPWDTEAFF
TGTGCCAGCCGGAGTCCCTGGGACACTGAAGCTTTCTTT
>NA|TRBV12-5|TRBJ2-7|TRBD1
CASGRDRAYEQYF
TGTGCTAGTGGTAGGGACAGGGCTTACGAGCAGTACTTC
>NA|TRBV10-2|TRBJ2-3|NA
CASRPGTSTDTQYF
TGCGCCAGCAGGCCCGGGACTAGCACAGATACGCAGTATTTT
>NA|TRBV30|TRBJ2-7|NA
CAWRDTYEQYF
TGTGCCTGGCGGGACACCTACGAGCAGTACTTC
>NA|TRBV4-1|TRBJ2-1|TRBD2
CASSQDATSDRYNEQFF
TGCGCCAGCAGCCAAGATGCCACTAGCGACCGCTACAATGAGCAGTTCTTC
>few|TRBV7-3|TRBJ2-3|TRBD2
CASSPKGLAGASTDTQYF
TGTGCCAGCAGCCCGAAGGGACTAGCGGGAGCTAGCACAGATACGCAGTATTTT
>NA|TRBV11-1|TRBJ2-1|TRBD2
CASSLASGGSNNEQFF
TGTGCCAGCAGCTTAGCCTCTGGCGGGAGTAACAATGAGCAGTTCTTC
>NA|TRBV4-3|TRBJ1-5|TRBD1
CASSQDARGLNNQPQHF
TGCGCCAGCAGCCAAGATGCGAGGGGGCTAAACAATCAGCCCCAGCATTTT
>NA|TRBV15|TRBJ1-1|NA
CATSRRTGWGWNTEAFF
TGTGCCACCAGCAGACGAACAGGGTGGGGGTGGAACACTGAAGCTTTCTTT
>NA|TRBV4-3|TRBJ2-2|NA
CASSQGRNTGELFF
TGCGCCAGCAGCCAAGGACGGAACACCGGGGAGCTGTTTTTT
>NA|TRBV10-3|TRBJ2-3|NA
CAISGREDTQYF
TGTGCCATCAGTGGCAGGGAAGATACGCAGTATTTT
>NA|TRBV28|TRBJ1-2|NA
CASSPGSANYGYTF
TGTGCCAGCAGTCCAGGGTCGGCTAACTATGGCTACACCTTC
>NA|TRBV10-3|TRBJ2-7|TRBD1
CAISESRQGANEQYF
TGTGCCATCAGTGAGTCGAGGCAGGGGGCCAACGAGCAGTACTTC
>NA|TRBV4-1|TRBJ2-2|NA
CASTLSGGSGELFF
TGCGCCAGCACCCTATCCGGGGGTTCCGGGGAGCTGTTTTTT
>NA|TRBV2|TRBJ1-1|NA
CASSEGLQAFF
TGTGCCAGCAGTGAGGGGCTCCAAGCTTTCTTT
>NA|TRBV5-5|TRBJ2-5|NA
CASSLVGTRETQYF
TGTGCCAGCAGCTTGGTCGGGACGAGAGAGACCCAGTACTTC
>NA|TRBV5-4|TRBJ2-2|NA
CASSLGGRPGELFF
TGTGCCAGCAGCTTGGGGGGCCGGCCCGGGGAGCTGTTTTTT
>few|TRBV3-1/TRBV3-2|TRBJ1-2|TRBD1
CASIPGQGDGYTF
TGTGCCAGCATTCCGGGACAGGGCGACGGCTACACCTTC
>NA|TRBV11-2|TRBJ1-3|NA
CASSFSLGSTGNTIYF
TGTGCCAGCAGCTTTTCTCTGGGATCTACTGGAAACACCATATATTTT
>once|TRBV7-8|TRBJ1-1|NA
CASSSNRVDTEAFF
TGTGCCAGCAGCTCAAACAGGGTGGACACTGAAGCTTTCTTT
>NA|TRBV6-5|TRBJ1-5|TRBD1
CASSYQGARNQPQHF
TGTGCCAGCAGTTACCAGGGGGCCCGCAATCAGCCCCAGCATTTT
>once|TRBV7-2|TRBJ2-1|TRBD2
CASSFSLAVSYNEQFF
TGTGCCAGCAGCTTTAGCCTAGCGGTTTCCTACAATGAGCAGTTCTTC
>NA|TRBV9|TRBJ1-4|NA
CASSAHAEDEKLFF
TGTGCCAGCAGCGCTCACGCGGAGGATGAAAAACTGTTTTTT
>NA|TRBV30|TRBJ2-2|NA
CAWKRLANTGELFF
TGTGCCTGGAAGCGGCTAGCGAACACCGGGGAGCTGTTTTTT
>NA|TRBV18|TRBJ2-5|NA
CASTPPRASSQETQYF
TGTGCCAGCACACCCCCTCGAGCCAGCAGCCAAGAGACCCAGTACTTC
>large|TRBV7-2|TRBJ2-7|NA
CASSFGFGEGYEQYF
TGTGCCAGCAGCTTTGGGTTCGGGGAAGGGTACGAGCAGTACTTC
>NA|TRBV5-1|TRBJ2-2|TRBD2
CASSLLAGRELFF
TGCGCCAGCAGCTTGTTAGCGGGGAGGGAGCTGTTTTTT
>NA|TRBV9|TRBJ1-1|NA
CASSVGVAAEAFF
TGTGCCAGCAGCGTAGGGGTAGCGGCGGAAGCTTTCTTT
>few|TRBV9|TRBJ2-7|TRBD2
CASSEGTSSSSEQYF
TGTGCCAGCAGCGAAGGGACTAGTTCGAGTTCCGAGCAGTACTTC